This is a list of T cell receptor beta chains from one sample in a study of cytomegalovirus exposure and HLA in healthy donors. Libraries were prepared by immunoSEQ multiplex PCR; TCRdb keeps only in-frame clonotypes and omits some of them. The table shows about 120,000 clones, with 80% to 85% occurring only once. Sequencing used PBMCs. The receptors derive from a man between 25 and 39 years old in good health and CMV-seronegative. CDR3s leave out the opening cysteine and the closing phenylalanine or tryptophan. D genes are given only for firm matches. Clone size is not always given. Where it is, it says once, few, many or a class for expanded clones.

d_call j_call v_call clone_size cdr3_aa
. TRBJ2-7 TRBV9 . ASSVGVGAYEQY
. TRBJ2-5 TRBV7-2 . ASSRAQETQY
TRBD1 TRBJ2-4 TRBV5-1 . ASSGGTGGPLEAKNSQY
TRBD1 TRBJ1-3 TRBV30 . AWSMGTGVYGGSGNTIY
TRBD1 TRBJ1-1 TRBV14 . ASSRTGRMNTEAF
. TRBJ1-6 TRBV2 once ASSEAPRNSPLH
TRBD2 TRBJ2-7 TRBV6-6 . ASSRLAGGTYEQY
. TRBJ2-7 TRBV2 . ASSEEVYEQY
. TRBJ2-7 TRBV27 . ASSLNGGLYEQY
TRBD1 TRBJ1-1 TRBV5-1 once ASSLGTGFTEAF
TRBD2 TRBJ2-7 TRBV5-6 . ASIDGGREVEQY
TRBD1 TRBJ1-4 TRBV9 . ASSVGQGENEKLF
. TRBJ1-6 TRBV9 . ASSVSGGRNSPLH
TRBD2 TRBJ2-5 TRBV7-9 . ASSLKVGPGGETQY
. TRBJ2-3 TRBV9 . ASSLRQAAVSDTQY
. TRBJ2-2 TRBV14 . AHNTGRRKNTGELF
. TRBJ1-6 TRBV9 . ASSVGGWDSPLH
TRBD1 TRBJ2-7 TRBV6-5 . ASRPGQGLSYEQY
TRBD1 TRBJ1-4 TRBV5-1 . ASSFGLDRLEINEKLF
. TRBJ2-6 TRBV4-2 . ASSQRGHSGANGLT
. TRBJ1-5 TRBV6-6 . ASREGLTRRDQPQH
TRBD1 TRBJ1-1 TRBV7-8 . ASSRIIRDSDTEAF
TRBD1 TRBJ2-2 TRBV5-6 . ASSQGAQVGTGELF
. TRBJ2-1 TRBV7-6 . ASSLDRTAYNEQF
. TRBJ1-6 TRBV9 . ASSIRGGDNSPLH
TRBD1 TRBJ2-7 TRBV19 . ASSIGGTGQTYEQY
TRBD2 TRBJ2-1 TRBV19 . ASSPTGLAGGATNEQF
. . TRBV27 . ASSPQRGGPSSYEQY
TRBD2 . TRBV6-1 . ASSVTSGGTGFYEQY